This T cell receptor (beta chain) stems from a study of blood T cell repertoires in COVID-19. Across the whole study: COVID-19 samples from acute and convalescent phases originated in the United States, Italy and Spain. T cells, B-cell-depleted T cells, or PBMCs provided the cDNA or gDNA that served as material.

How the authors handled the data: Estimation of nucleated cell counts was performed using reference gene primer amplification. Sequencing was performed with immunoSEQ multiplex PCR; in TCRdb, only in-frame clones are kept and a portion is missing. V and J calls and clone size come straight from that table; D and trimming were deduced from the DNA. Of hundreds of thousands of clones in the sample, 87% were seen once. Germline V gives CDR1 GTSNPN, CDR2 SVGIG (reference sequence). The CDR3 contains 12 residues. V lost 0 bases and J lost 5, with 6 bases in between. This TCR derives from a man aged 18 to 30 with active or convalescent COVID-19. The chain combines TRBV30 with TRBJ2-3; D gene uncertain. The sample comprised peripheral blood. The CDR3 is CAWSVRGDTQYF. CDR3 nucleotide sequence: TGTGCCTGGAGTGTACGAGGAGATACGCAGTATTTT.